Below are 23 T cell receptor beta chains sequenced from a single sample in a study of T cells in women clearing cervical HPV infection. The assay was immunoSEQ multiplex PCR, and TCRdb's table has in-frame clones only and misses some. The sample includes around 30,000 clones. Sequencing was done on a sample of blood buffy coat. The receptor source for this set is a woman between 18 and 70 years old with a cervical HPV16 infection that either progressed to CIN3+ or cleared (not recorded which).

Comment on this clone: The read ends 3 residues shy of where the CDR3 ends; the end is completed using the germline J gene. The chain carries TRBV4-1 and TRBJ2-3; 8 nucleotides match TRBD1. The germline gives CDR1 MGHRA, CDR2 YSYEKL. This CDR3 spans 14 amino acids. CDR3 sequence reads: CASSHGGQGETQYF. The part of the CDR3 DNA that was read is TGCGCCAGCAGCCATGGCGGACAGGGAGAGACG.

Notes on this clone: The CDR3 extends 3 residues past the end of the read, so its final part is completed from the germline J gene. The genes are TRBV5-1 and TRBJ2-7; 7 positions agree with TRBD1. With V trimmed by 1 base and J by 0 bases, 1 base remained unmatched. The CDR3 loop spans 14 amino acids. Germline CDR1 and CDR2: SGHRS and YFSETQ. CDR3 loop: CASSLSGGSYEQYF. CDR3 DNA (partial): TGCGCCAGCAGCTTGTCAGGGGGCTCCTACGAG.

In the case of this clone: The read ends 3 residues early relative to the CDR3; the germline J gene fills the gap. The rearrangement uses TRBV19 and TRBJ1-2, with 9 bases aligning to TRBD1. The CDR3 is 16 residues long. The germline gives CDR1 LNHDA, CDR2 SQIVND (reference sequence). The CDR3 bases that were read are TGTGCCAGTAGTGTGGGGACAGGGTTCACCTACAATGAC. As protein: CASSVGTGFTYND. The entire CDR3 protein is CASSVGTGFTYNDYTF.

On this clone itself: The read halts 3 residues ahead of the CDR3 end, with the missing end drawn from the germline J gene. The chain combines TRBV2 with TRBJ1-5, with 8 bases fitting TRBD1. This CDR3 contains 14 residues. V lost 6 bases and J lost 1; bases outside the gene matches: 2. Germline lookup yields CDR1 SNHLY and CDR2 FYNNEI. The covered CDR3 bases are TGTGCCAGCAGGGACAGGGTAAGCAATCAGCCC. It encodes CASRDRVSNQP. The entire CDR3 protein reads CASRDRVSNQPQHF. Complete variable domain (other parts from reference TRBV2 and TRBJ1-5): EPEVTQTPSHQVTQMGQEVILRCVPISNHLYFYWYRQILGQKVEFLVSFYNNEISEKSEIFDDQFSVERPDGSNFTLKIRSTKLEDSAMYFCASRDRVSNQPQHFGDGTRLSIL.

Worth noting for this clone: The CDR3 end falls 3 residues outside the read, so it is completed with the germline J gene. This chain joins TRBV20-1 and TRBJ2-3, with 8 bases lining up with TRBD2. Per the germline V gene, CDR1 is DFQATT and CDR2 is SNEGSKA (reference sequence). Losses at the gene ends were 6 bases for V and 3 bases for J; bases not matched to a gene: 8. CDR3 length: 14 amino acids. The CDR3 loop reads CSAGGSGRTDTQYF. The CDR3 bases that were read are TGCAGTGCAGGCGGCAGCGGGAGAACAGATACG.

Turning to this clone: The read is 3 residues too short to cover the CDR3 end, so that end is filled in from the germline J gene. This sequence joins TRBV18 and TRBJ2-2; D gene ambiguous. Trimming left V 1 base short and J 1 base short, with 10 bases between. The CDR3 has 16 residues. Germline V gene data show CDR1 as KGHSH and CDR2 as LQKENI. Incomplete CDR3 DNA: TGTGCCAGCTCACCACTAGACACCAAGAACACCGGGGAG. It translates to CASSPLDTKNTGE. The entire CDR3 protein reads CASSPLDTKNTGELFF.

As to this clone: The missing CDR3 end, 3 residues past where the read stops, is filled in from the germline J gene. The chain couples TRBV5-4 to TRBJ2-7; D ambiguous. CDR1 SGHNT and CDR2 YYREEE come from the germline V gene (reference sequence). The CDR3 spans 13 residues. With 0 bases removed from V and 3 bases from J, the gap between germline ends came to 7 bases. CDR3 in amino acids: CASSLDLLYEQYF. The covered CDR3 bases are TGTGCCAGCAGCTTGGATCTACTCTACGAG.

The CDR3 sequence: CASSDPHMNTEAFF. The part of the CDR3 DNA that was read is TGTGCCAGCAGTGACCCCCACATGAACACTGAA. V usage is TRBV6-1 and J usage is TRBJ1-1; D not resolved. The DNA ends 3 residues before the CDR3 does, and the rest of the CDR3 is filled in from the germline J gene. CDR1 is MNHNS and CDR2 is SASEGT in the germline V gene. The CDR3 runs 14 residues. V dropped 3 bases and J dropped 0 bases, with 8 bases sitting between them.

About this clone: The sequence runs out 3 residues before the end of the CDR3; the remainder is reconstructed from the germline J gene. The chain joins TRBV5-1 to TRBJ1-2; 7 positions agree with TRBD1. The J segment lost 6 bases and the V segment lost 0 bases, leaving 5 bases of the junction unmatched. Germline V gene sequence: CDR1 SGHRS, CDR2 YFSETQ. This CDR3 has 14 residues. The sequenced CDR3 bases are TGCGCCAGCAGCTTGGGACAGGGAGGGGATGGC. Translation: CASSLGQGGDG. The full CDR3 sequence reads CASSLGQGGDGYTF.

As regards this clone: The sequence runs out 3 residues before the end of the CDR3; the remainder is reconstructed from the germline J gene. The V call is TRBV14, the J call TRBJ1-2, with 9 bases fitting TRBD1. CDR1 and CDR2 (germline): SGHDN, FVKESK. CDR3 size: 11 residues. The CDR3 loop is CATHDRGIYTF. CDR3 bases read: TGTGCCACCCATGACAGGGGGATC.

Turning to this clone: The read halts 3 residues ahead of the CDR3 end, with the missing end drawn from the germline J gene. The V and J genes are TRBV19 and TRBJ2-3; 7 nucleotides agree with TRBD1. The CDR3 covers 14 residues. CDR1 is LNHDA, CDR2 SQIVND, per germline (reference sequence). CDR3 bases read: TGTGCCAGTAGTACGGGACAGTACAATCAGCCG. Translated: CASSTGQYNQP. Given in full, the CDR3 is CASSTGQYNQPQYF. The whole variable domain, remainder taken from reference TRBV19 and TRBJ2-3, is DGGITQSPKYLFRKEGQNVTLSCEQNLNHDAMYWYRQDPGQGLRLIYYSQIVNDFQKGDIAEGYSVSREKKESFPLTVTSAQKNPTAFYLCASSTGQYNQPQYFGPGTRLTVL.

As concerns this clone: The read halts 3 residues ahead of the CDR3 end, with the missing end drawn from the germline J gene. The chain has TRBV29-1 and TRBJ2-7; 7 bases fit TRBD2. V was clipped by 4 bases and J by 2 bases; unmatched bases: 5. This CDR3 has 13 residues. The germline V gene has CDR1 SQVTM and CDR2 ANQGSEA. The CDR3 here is CSVGSSGTYEQYF. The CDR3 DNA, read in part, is TGCAGCGTTGGCTCTAGCGGTACCTACGAG.

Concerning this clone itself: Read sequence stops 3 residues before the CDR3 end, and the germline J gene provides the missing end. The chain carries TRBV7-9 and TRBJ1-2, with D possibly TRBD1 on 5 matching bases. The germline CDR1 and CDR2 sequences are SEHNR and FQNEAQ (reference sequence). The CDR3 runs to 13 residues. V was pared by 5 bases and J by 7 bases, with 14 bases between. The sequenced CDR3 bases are TGTGCCAGCAGCCCGACAGATTCGGGTGGC. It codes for CASSPTDSGG. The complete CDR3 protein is CASSPTDSGGYTF. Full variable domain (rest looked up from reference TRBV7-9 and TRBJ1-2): DTGVSQNPRHKITKRGQNVTFRCDPISEHNRLYWYRQTLGQGPEFLTYFQNEAQLEKSRLLSDRFSAERPKGSFSTLEIQRTEQGDSAMYLCASSPTDSGGYTFGSGTRLTVV.

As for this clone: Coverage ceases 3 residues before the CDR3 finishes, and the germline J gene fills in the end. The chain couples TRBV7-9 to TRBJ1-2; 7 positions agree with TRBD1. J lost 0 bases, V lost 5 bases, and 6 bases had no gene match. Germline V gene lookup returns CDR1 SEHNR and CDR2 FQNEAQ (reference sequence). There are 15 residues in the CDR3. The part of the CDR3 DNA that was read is TGTGCCAGCAGCCCAACGACAGGGCCTAACTATGGC. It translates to CASSPTTGPNYG. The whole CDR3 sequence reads CASSPTTGPNYGYTF.

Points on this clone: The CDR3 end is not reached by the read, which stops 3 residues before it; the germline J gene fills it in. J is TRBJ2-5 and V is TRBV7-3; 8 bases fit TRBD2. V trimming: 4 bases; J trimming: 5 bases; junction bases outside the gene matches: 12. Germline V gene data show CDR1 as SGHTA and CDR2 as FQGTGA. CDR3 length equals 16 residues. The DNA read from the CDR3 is TGTGCCAGCAGCTGGGAGGGAGCCCGGGGGGGGGAGACC. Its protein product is CASSWEGARGGET. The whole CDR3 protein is CASSWEGARGGETQYF.

The CDR3 here is CASHTTQGGSGYTF. The sequenced CDR3 bases are TGTGCCAGCCATACGACACAGGGAGGATCCGGC. The chain uses TRBV19 and TRBJ1-2, with D possibly matching TRBD1 (6 bases). The read ends 3 residues before the CDR3 terminus; that terminus is restored from the germline J gene. Germline V lookup: CDR1 LNHDA, CDR2 SQIVND (reference sequence). This CDR3 spans 14 amino acids. The whole variable domain, remainder taken from reference TRBV19 and TRBJ1-2, is DGGITQSPKYLFRKEGQNVTLSCEQNLNHDAMYWYRQDPGQGLRLIYYSQIVNDFQKGDIAEGYSVSREKKESFPLTVTSAQKNPTAFYLCASHTTQGGSGYTFGSGTRLTVV.

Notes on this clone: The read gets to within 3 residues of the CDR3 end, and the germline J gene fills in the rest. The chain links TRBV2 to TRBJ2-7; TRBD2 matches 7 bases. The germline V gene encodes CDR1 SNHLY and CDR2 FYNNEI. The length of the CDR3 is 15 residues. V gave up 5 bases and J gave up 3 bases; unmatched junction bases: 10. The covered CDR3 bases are TGTGCCAGCAGTCCCGAAAGCGGGACCTTCTACGAG. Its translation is CASSPESGTFYE. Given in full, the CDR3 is CASSPESGTFYEQYF.

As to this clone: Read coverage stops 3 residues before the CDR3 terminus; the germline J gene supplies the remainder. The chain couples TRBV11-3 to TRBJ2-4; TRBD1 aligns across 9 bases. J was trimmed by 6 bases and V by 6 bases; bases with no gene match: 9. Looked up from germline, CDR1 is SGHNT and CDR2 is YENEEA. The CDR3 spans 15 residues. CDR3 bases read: TGTGCCAGCAGTCTAGGGGGACAGGGCCGAAACATT. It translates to CASSLGGQGRNI. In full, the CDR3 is CASSLGGQGRNIQYF.

CDR3 amino acids: CASSVGRAGANVLFF. CDR3 DNA (partial): TGTGCCAGCAGTGTCGGCAGGGCTGGGGCCAACGTA. The rearrangement links TRBV2 to TRBJ1-4; D may be TRBD1 (5 bases). The read gets to within 3 residues of the CDR3 end, and the germline J gene fills in the rest. This CDR3 has 15 residues. From germline, CDR1 is SNHLY and CDR2 FYNNEI.

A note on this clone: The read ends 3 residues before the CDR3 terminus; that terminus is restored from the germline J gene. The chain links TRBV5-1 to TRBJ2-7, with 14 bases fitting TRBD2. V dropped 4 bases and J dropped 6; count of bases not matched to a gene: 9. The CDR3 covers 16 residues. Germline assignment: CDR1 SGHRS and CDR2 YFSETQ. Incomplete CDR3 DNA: TGCGCCAGCAGCACCTTCTTGACTAGCGGGAGGGGCGAG. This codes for CASSTFLTSGRGE. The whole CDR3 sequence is CASSTFLTSGRGEQYF.

CDR3 amino acids: CSARGLAVLNEQFF. The sequenced CDR3 bases are TGCAGTGCTAGGGGCCTAGCCGTCCTCAATGAG. The V and J genes are TRBV20-1 and TRBJ2-1, with D possibly matching TRBD2 (5 bases). The read terminates 3 residues before the CDR3 end, so the remaining end is supplied by the germline J gene. The CDR3 spans 14 residues. The ends were cut back, 3 bases at V and 6 bases at J, with 15 bases in the middle. Germline loops: CDR1 DFQATT, CDR2 SNEGSKA (reference sequence).

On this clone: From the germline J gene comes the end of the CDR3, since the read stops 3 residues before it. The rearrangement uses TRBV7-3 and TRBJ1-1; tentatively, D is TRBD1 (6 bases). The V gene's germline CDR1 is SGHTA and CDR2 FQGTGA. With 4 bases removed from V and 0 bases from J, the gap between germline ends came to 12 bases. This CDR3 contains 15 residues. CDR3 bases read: TGTGCCAGCAGCTCAGGGGTTCTAATGAACACTGAA. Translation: CASSSGVLMNTE. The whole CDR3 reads CASSSGVLMNTEAFF.

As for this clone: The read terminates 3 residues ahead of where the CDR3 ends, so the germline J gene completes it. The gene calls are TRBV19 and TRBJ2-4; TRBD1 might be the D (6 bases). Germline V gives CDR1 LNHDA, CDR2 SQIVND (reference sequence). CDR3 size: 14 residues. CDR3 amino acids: CASGPAGQIYGQYF. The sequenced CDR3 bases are TGTGCCAGTGGCCCGGCCGGACAGATCTATGGT. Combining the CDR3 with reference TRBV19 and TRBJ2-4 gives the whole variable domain DGGITQSPKYLFRKEGQNVTLSCEQNLNHDAMYWYRQDPGQGLRLIYYSQIVNDFQKGDIAEGYSVSREKKESFPLTVTSAQKNPTAFYLCASGPAGQIYGQYFGAGTRLSVL.